This T cell receptor beta chain came from a study of blood T cell repertoires in COVID-19. Profiling relied on immunoSEQ multiplex PCR, and the TCRdb table lists in-frame clones only, not all of them. This table holds tens of thousands of clones, around 85% found once. After removal of 6 bases from V and 1 base from J, the junction contained 2 bases not matched to a gene. CDR1 is SGHAT, CDR2 FQNNGV, per germline. This CDR3 is 14 amino acids long. What was sequenced was peripheral blood. The sequence was collected from a man older than 75 in a cohort sampled during active COVID-19. The gene calls are TRBV11-2 and TRBJ1-1, with TRBD1 matching 10 bases. CDR3 in amino acids: CASSWDRGNTEAFF. Written as DNA, the CDR3 is TGTGCCAGCAGTTGGGACAGGGGGAACACTGAAGCTTTCTTT.